The source of this T cell receptor beta chain is a study of cytomegalovirus exposure and HLA in healthy donors. Assay used: immunoSEQ multiplex PCR; TCRdb lists only in-frame clones, some missing. The table has about 44,000 clones, 90% to 95% seen once. The trim removed 1 base at V and 4 bases at J, leaving 4 bases unmatched. CDR3 length equals 15 residues. Germline CDR1 and CDR2: MNHNS and SASEGT. Sequencing input: PBMCs. The TCR originated in a woman under 30 in good health and CMV-seronegative. The V call is TRBV6-1, the J call TRBJ2-3, with 8 nucleotides matching TRBD2. This CDR3 reads CASSEESSGADTQYF. In DNA form, the CDR3 reads TGTGCCAGCAGTGAAGAGAGTAGCGGGGCAGATACGCAGTATTTT.